These T cell receptor beta chains were read from a single sample in a study of Ad26.COV2.S vaccination and SARS-CoV-2 variants. Profiling relied on immunoSEQ multiplex PCR, and the TCRdb table lists in-frame clones only, not all of them. The sample lists 300,000 to 350,000 clones; 86% were seen once. Sequencing was performed on peripheral blood, taken in a trial of Ad26.COV2.S vaccine versus placebo. The source is a person between 18 and 65 years old who received the Ad26.COV2.S COVID-19 vaccine or a placebo. CDR3s include the opening cysteine and the closing phenylalanine or tryptophan. The D gene is left open where the match is weak. Where a row states a size, it is once, few, many or the class of an expanded clone; other rows omit it.

>-|TRBJ2-3|TRBV5-6|TRBD2
CASSLVGSGGSPSTDTQYF
TGTGCCAGCAGCTTGGTAGGTAGCGGGGGTTCTCCTAGCACAGATACGCAGTATTTT
>-|TRBJ2-1|TRBV4-1|-
CASSQDWLAIQDNEQFF
TGCGCCAGCAGCCAAGATTGGCTAGCGATACAGGACAATGAGCAGTTCTTC
>-|TRBJ2-5|TRBV11-2|TRBD2
CASSLSSGGQETQYF
TGTGCCAGCAGCTTATCTAGCGGGGGCCAAGAGACCCAGTACTTC
>few|TRBJ1-5|TRBV7-2|-
CASSLDLGRAQPQHF
TGTGCCAGCAGCTTAGATCTAGGCAGGGCTCAGCCCCAGCATTTT
>once|TRBJ2-3|TRBV7-9|-
CASILMGDTQYF
TGTGCCAGCATCCTCATGGGGGATACGCAGTATTTT
>-|TRBJ2-7|TRBV6-6|-
CASSYSLTYEQYF
TGTGCCAGCAGTTACTCTCTTACCTACGAGCAGTACTTC
>-|TRBJ1-2|TRBV28|-
CASSRPGRGGYTF
TGTGCCAGCAGCCGCCCGGGGAGGGGTGGCTACACCTTC
>few|TRBJ1-1|TRBV6-2/TRBV6-3|-
CASSSPARGLGAEAFF
TGTGCCAGCAGTTCCCCAGCCCGAGGGCTCGGGGCTGAAGCTTTCTTT
>once|TRBJ1-1|TRBV7-3|-
CASSLWANTEAFF
TGTGCCAGCAGCTTATGGGCGAACACTGAAGCTTTCTTT
>-|TRBJ2-3|TRBV5-1|TRBD2
CASSYGRGLDTQYF
TGCGCCAGCAGCTACGGGCGGGGGTTGGATACGCAGTATTTT
>-|TRBJ2-2|TRBV11-3|-
CASSHRGGAGTGELFF
TGTGCCAGCAGCCACCGTGGGGGGGCAGGAACCGGGGAGCTGTTTTTT
>-|TRBJ1-1|TRBV28|-
CASSWTPGDTEAFF
TGTGCCAGCAGTTGGACCCCCGGGGACACTGAAGCTTTCTTT
>-|TRBJ2-5|TRBV9|-
CASSAPDLKETQYF
TGTGCCAGCAGCGCTCCAGACTTGAAAGAGACCCAGTACTTC
>-|TRBJ2-5|TRBV2|TRBD2
CASSGVAGGLETQYF
TGTGCCAGCAGTGGGGTAGCGGGGGGTTTAGAGACCCAGTACTTC
>-|TRBJ2-5|TRBV7-2|-
CASSLWGEETQYF
TGTGCCAGCAGCTTATGGGGGGAAGAGACCCAGTACTTC
>once|TRBJ1-6|TRBV2|-
CASSDQGDLSLTPLHF
TGTGCCAGCAGTGATCAAGGGGACCTTTCATTGACACCCCTCCACTTT
>-|TRBJ1-4|TRBV19|TRBD1
CASSPRTGREKLFF
TGTGCCAGTAGTCCGCGGACAGGGCGTGAAAAACTGTTTTTT
>-|TRBJ2-7|TRBV28|-
CASSLTGYEQYF
TGTGCCAGCAGTTTAACAGGCTACGAGCAGTACTTC
>-|TRBJ2-6|TRBV29-1|-
CSVEEGWGRSSSGANVLTF
TGCAGCGTTGAAGAAGGCTGGGGTCGGTCAAGCTCTGGGGCCAACGTCCTGACTTTC
>-|TRBJ2-1|TRBV7-3|-
CASSPEGMFGRPLNEQFF
TGTGCCAGCAGCCCGGAGGGGATGTTCGGGCGCCCGCTCAATGAGCAGTTCTTC
>-|TRBJ2-3|TRBV29-1|-
CSVVAMSTDTQYF
TGCAGCGTTGTAGCCATGAGCACAGATACGCAGTATTTT
>-|TRBJ2-3|TRBV28|TRBD2
CASSFSGGAGTDTQYF
TGTGCCAGCAGTTTCAGCGGGGGGGCGGGCACAGATACGCAGTATTTT
>-|TRBJ2-7|TRBV5-1|-
CASSLGDRSYEQYF
TGCGCCAGCAGCTTGGGAGACAGGAGCTACGAGCAGTACTTC
>once|TRBJ2-7|TRBV10-3|-
CAISDPEEGERTGYEQYF
TGTGCCATCAGTGACCCCGAGGAGGGGGAGAGGACCGGCTACGAGCAGTACTTC
>-|TRBJ1-1|TRBV28|TRBD1
CASLTGRGRLGNTEAFF
TGTGCCAGCCTCACTGGCAGGGGGCGTCTCGGGAACACTGAAGCTTTCTTT
>-|TRBJ1-2|TRBV25-1|TRBD1
CASSGELGTGYGGYTF
TGTGCCAGCAGTGGAGAATTAGGGACAGGGTATGGGGGCTACACCTTC
>-|TRBJ2-3|TRBV10-3|-
CAIGQNTDTQYF
TGTGCCATCGGACAGAACACAGATACGCAGTATTTT
>-|TRBJ2-1|TRBV24-1|TRBD2
CATSDLDLAGGRNEQFF
TGTGCCACCAGTGATTTGGACCTAGCGGGGGGGCGCAATGAGCAGTTCTTC
>-|TRBJ2-2|TRBV7-2|TRBD1
CASRPPPGTGKTGELFF
TGTGCCAGCCGACCTCCCCCGGGGACAGGGAAGACCGGGGAGCTGTTTTTT
>-|TRBJ1-2|TRBV11-2|TRBD1
CASSLADRGYGYTF
TGTGCCAGCAGCTTAGCAGACAGGGGCTATGGCTACACCTTC
>-|TRBJ2-5|TRBV28|-
CASSPGGQRETQYF
TGTGCCAGCAGTCCGGGGGGACAGAGAGAGACCCAGTACTTC
>-|TRBJ2-2|TRBV19|TRBD1
CASGNRDRGAGELFF
TGTGCCAGTGGCAACCGGGACAGGGGGGCCGGGGAGCTGTTTTTT
>-|TRBJ2-1|TRBV19|-
CASSVHVGAFSEQFF
TGTGCCAGTAGCGTCCATGTAGGCGCCTTTAGTGAGCAGTTCTTC
>-|TRBJ2-5|TRBV30|-
CAWSVGAGQETQYF
TGTGCCTGGAGTGTGGGGGCAGGACAAGAGACCCAGTACTTC
>-|TRBJ1-2|TRBV20-1|-
CSAASNYGYTF
TGCAGTGCGGCTAGCAATTATGGCTACACCTTC
>few|TRBJ2-2|TRBV5-1|TRBD2
CASSIGLAVNTGELFF
TGCGCCAGCAGCATCGGACTAGCGGTTAACACCGGGGAGCTGTTTTTT
>-|TRBJ2-1|TRBV28|TRBD2
CASSFGLAGGRIYNEQFF
TGTGCCAGCAGTTTTGGACTAGCGGGAGGGAGAATTTACAATGAGCAGTTCTTC
>-|TRBJ2-1|TRBV18|TRBD2
CASSPTGLSSYNEQFF
TGTGCCAGCTCACCAACGGGACTAAGCTCCTACAATGAGCAGTTCTTC
>once|TRBJ2-7|TRBV9|-
CASSAKAGGGASYEQYF
TGTGCCAGCAGCGCCAAAGCAGGGGGGGGCGCCTCCTACGAGCAGTACTTC
>-|TRBJ2-2|TRBV9|TRBD1
CASNRDRVKNTGELFF
TGTGCCAGTAACCGGGACAGGGTAAAGAACACCGGGGAGCTGTTTTTT
>-|TRBJ1-5|TRBV6-2/TRBV6-3|-
CASSIETNYNQPQHF
TGTGCCAGCAGCATAGAAACCAATTACAATCAGCCCCAGCATTTT
>-|TRBJ2-3|TRBV6-5|-
CASSPGGTDTQYF
TGTGCCAGCAGCCCCGGGGGCACAGATACGCAGTATTTT
>-|TRBJ1-5|TRBV19|-
CASSIDGISNQPQHF
TGTGCCAGTAGTATAGACGGGATTAGCAATCAGCCCCAGCATTTT
>-|TRBJ1-4|TRBV25-1|-
CASSAHRQAKNEKLFF
TGTGCCAGCAGTGCCCACAGACAGGCGAAGAATGAAAAACTGTTTTTT